This TCR beta chain was captured by sequencing in a study of OX40 agonist ivuxolimab in advanced cancers. On the study more broadly: People who had prior anti-PD-1, anti-PD-L1 or anti-CTLA-4 therapy could take part, and under 50% had some.

In regard to this clone: The target antigen is unknown.

Data came from immunoSEQ multiplex PCR; TCRdb stores just in-frame clones and leaves some out. The data show about 73,000 clones, with around 90% seen just once and less than 0.55% held by the top ten. The timepoints at which blood was sampled were baseline, cycle 4 day 1, and cycle 7 day 1. CDR1 is MDHEN, CDR2 SYDVKM, per germline. The CDR3 spans 10 residues. V dropped 2 bases and J dropped 9 bases, with 2 bases sitting between them. General study results and limits: The antigen specificity of the peripheral T cells (those that were expanded) was not determined.

The material sequenced was CD4+ or CD8+ T cells sorted from blood, taken in a trial of the OX40 agonist ivuxolimab. The origin of this receptor is an adult with an advanced solid tumor such as melanoma, head and neck, liver or kidney cancer. The V call is TRBV28, the J call TRBJ2-1; D ambiguous. CDR3 sequence: CASSLVEQFF. CDR3 DNA sequence: TGTGCCAGCAGTTTAGTTGAGCAGTTCTTC.